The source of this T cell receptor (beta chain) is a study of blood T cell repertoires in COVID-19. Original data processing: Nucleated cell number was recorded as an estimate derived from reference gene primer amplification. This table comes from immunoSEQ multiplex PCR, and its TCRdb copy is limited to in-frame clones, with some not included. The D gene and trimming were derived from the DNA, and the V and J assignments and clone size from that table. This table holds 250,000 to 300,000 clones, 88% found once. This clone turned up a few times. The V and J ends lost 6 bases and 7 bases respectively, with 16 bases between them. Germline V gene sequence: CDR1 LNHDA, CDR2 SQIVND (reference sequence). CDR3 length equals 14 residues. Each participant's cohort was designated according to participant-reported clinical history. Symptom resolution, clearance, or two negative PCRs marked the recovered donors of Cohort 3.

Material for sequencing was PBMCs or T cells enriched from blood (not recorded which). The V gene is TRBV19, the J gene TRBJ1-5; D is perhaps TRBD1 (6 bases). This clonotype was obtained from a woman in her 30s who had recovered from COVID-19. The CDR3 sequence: CASRIRDNNQPQHF. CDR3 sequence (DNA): TGTGCCAGTAGAATTCGGGACAACAACCAGCCCCAGCATTTT. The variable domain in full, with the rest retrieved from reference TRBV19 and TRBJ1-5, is DGGITQSPKYLFRKEGQNVTLSCEQNLNHDAMYWYRQDPGQGLRLIYYSQIVNDFQKGDIAEGYSVSREKKESFPLTVTSAQKNPTAFYLCASRIRDNNQPQHFGDGTRLSIL.